The source of this T cell receptor (beta chain) is a study of cytotoxic CD8 clonotypes in ibrutinib-treated CLL. Study in general: Responses comprised 24 partial and 2 complete; at median around six years, about 14 remained remitted and some twelve progressed.

This clone was counted a few times. Trimming removed 6 bases at V and 4 bases at J, with 12 bases between. This CDR3 comprises 13 residues. Germline CDR1 and CDR2: SNHLY and FYNNEI. TCRdb's table, derived via immunoSEQ multiplex PCR, lists solely in-frame clones and lacks some. Among 45,000 to 60,000 clones listed, around 55% were seen once. The chain has TRBV2 and TRBJ1-1; D remains ambiguous. The specimen comprised PBMCs, sampled after 24 months of ibrutinib treatment. This clonotype was obtained from a human donor with chronic lymphocytic leukemia. The CDR3 DNA sequence: TGTGCCAGCAGCGTCGTGAGAGGCACTGAAGCTTTCTTT. It specifies CASSVVRGTEAFF.